The 26 T cell receptor delta chains below come from one sample, sequenced in a study of γδ T cells in repeated Plasmodium falciparum infection (dated by TCRdb to the early 2020s). The library relied on multiplex PCR. TCRdb names Illumina MiSeq as the instrument used. TCRdb reran clone calling on the public reads with CATT; rows sharing one DNA sequence were then combined. Within this sample are 70,000 to 95,000 delta-chain clones, with approximately 1.5% of them counted one time only. Of the sample, about 10% is held by the ten largest clones. Vgamma9/Vdelta2+ and Vdelta2-negative gammadelta T cell populations were flow-sorted from peripheral blood mononuclear cells for bulk TCR repertoire analysis. The sequenced sample consisted of gamma-delta T cells from blood. The origin of the receptors is a pool of human donors (malaria-infected and uninfected, not separated).

This clone came up many times. TCRdb lists the protein of a much larger clone for this DNA, which differs at residue 3, so this is likely a read error; the protein given here is translated from the DNA itself. The V and J genes are TRDV2 and TRDJ1, with 13 bases matching TRDD3. Germline CDR1 is GEAIGNYY and CDR2 is EKD. The CDR3 loop spans 21 amino acids. CDR3 coding DNA: TGTGCCCGTGACCCTGTACTGGGGGATACGCGCGTACAATCTTACACCGATAAACTCATCTTT. It yields the protein CARDPVLGDTRVQSYTDKLIF.

This chain connects TRDV1 to TRDJ1; 13 bases agree with TRDD3. TCRdb carries no J gene annotation; the J gene was assigned here by matching the DNA with germline. The V segment lost 0 bases and the J segment 0 bases; nucleotides outside the gene matches: 25. CDR1 is TSWWSYY and CDR2 is QGS in the germline V gene. The CDR3 covers 25 residues. CDR3 amino acids: CALGELSPSDQILGDTFQYTDKLIF. The CDR3 coding sequence is TGTGCTCTTGGGGAACTTTCGCCTTCCGATCAGATACTGGGGGATACGTTTCAGTACACCGATAAACTCATCTTT.

This clone was found many times. The mismatch at residue 11 between this DNA's translation and the TCRdb protein of a much larger clone likely reflects a read error; the protein shown is translated from the DNA. Other DNA sequences in this specimen translate into the identical CDR3. The rearrangement joins TRDV3 to TRDJ1; 9 bases line up with TRDD3. The V segment lost 2 bases and the J segment 8 bases; nucleotides outside the gene matches: 15. Germline-derived CDR1 and CDR2 are TVYSNPD and GDNSRS (reference sequence). This CDR3 has 15 residues. The CDR3 coding sequence is TGTGCCTTTTCCCAGCTCTTGCGGGGATACGCCAAACTCATCTTT. Translated: CAFSQLLRGYAKLIF.

As to this clone: A far larger clone is a single base away, which makes a read error likely. Distinct nucleotide sequences in the sample also encode this CDR3. The J gene is TRDJ1, the V gene TRDV1; D gene unclear. TCRdb does not report a J gene; here it was assigned by matching the DNA to germline references. The CDR3 covers 20 residues. CDR1 and CDR2 from the germline V gene are TSWWSYY and QGS. V was clipped by 1 base and J by 1 base, with 25 bases between them. The CDR3 sequence is CALGERGDSPRRRFTDKLIF. CDR3 sequence (DNA): TGTGCTCTTGGGGAACGGGGCGATAGCCCTCGCCGACGCTTCACCGATAAACTCATCTTT.

This clone was seen repeatedly, ten times or more. A read error is the likely source, as a far larger clone sits one nucleotide away. This sample includes further DNA sequences coding for the same CDR3. The J gene is TRDJ1, the V gene TRDV2, with no clear D. TCRdb does not report a J gene; here it was assigned by matching the DNA to germline references. CDR1 and CDR2 from the germline V gene are GEAIGNYY and EKD. The CDR3 length is 17 residues. CDR3 amino acids: CACDTVSSPGYTDKLIF. Here the CDR3 DNA reads TGTGCCTGTGACACCGTGTCCTCTCCGGGGTACACCGACAAACTCATCTTT.

Of note for this clone: It differs at one base from a far larger clone, so likely a read error. The same CDR3 arises from other DNA sequences in this sample as well. The genes are TRDV1 and TRDJ2; D gene ambiguous. Assignment of the J gene here rests on matching the DNA to germline, because TCRdb gives none. Per the germline V gene, CDR1 is TSWWSYY and CDR2 is QGS. The CDR3 extends over 15 amino acids. The CDR3 reads CALGELLSLTAQLFF. The DNA of the CDR3 is TGTGCTCTTGGGGAACTTTTATCTTTGACAGCGCAACTCTTCTTT.

This clone was observed a handful of times. A far more abundant clone sits one base away, making this likely a read error. The sample holds other DNA sequences that translate to the same CDR3. This sequence joins TRDV2 and TRDJ3; 10 bases fit TRDD3. TCRdb supplies no J gene; here it was assigned by aligning the nucleotide sequence to germline. With V trimmed by 2 bases and J by 1 base, 10 bases remained unmatched. This CDR3 has 20 residues. Germline lookup yields CDR1 GEAIGNYY and CDR2 EKD. CDR3 loop: CACDKVLGDSKSWDTRQMFF. The CDR3 DNA follows: TGTGCCTGTGACAAAGTACTGGGGGATTCAAAGTCCTGGGACACCCGACAGATGTTTTTC.

This clone was seen more than once but under ten times. TCRdb's protein, taken from a much larger clone, differs from this DNA's translation at residue 12, likely owing to a read error; the protein displayed comes from the DNA. The CDR3 sequence: CACDEEAQLGLTF. CDR3 DNA: TGTGCCTGTGACGAGGAGGCACAATTAGGACTCACCTTT. The V gene corresponds to TRDV2; no J gene was called. Looked up from germline, CDR1 is GEAIGNYY and CDR2 is EKD. The length of the CDR3 is 13 residues.

In regard to this clone: A read error likely explains why the TCRdb protein, taken from a much larger clone, differs from this DNA's translation at residue 9; the protein shown is translated from the DNA. The chain combines TRDV1 with TRDJ1; the D gene is possibly TRDD3 (6 bases). TCRdb is silent on the J gene; assignment here came from matching the DNA to germline. The germline V and J ends were trimmed by 1 base and 3 bases, with 27 bases remaining between them. The CDR3 is 20 amino acids. Germline CDR1 is TSWWSYY and CDR2 is QGS. The CDR3 loop reads CALGEQRGPPRWDKADKLIF. As DNA, the CDR3 is TGTGCTCTTGGGGAACAAAGGGGCCCCCCACGATGGGATAAAGCCGATAAACTCATCTTT.

Note on this clone: TCRdb records a much larger clone's protein for this DNA, with a difference at residue 15 that likely arises from a read error; the protein given is the translation of the DNA. This chain connects TRDV1 to TRDJ1, with TRDD3 matching over 8 bases. The J gene is absent in TCRdb and was assigned here via DNA matching to germline. The CDR3 has 23 amino acids. V trimming: 3 bases; J trimming: 0 bases; junction bases outside the gene matches: 27. Germline V CDR1 and CDR2: TSWWSYY, QGS. The CDR3 protein is CALGEHVTYPGNWGVLYTDKLIF. In DNA form, the CDR3 reads TGTGCTCTTGGGGAGCATGTAACCTACCCGGGGAACTGGGGGGTACTGTACACCGATAAACTCATCTTT.

A few counts support this clone. A read error likely explains why the TCRdb protein, taken from a much larger clone, differs from this DNA's translation at residue 7; the protein shown is translated from the DNA. V usage is TRDV2 and J usage is TRDJ1; perhaps TRDD3 as D (5 bases). From germline, CDR1 is GEAIGNYY and CDR2 EKD. Trimming shortened V by 0 bases and J by 0 bases, and 10 bases separated the two germline ends. The CDR3 consists of 15 residues. CDR3 sequence (DNA): TGTGCCTGTGACACCGGGGGTGCGTACACCGATAAACTCATCTTT. This gives the protein CACDTGGAYTDKLIF.

This clone was detected a few times. A read error is likely here: a far larger clone is one base away. This sample also contains other DNA sequences that code for the same CDR3. The chain employs TRDV2 and TRDJ1; 12 bases are shared with TRDD3. TCRdb records no J gene; here it was assigned by comparing the DNA to germline. J lost 0 bases, V lost 4 bases, and 14 bases had no gene match. This CDR3 has 19 amino acids. The germline CDR1 and CDR2 sequences are GEAIGNYY and EKD. This chain's CDR3 is CACDPLTGGYSEYTDKLIF. DNA for the CDR3: TGTGCCTGTGATCCCCTTACTGGGGGATACTCGGAGTACACCGATAAACTCATCTTT.

This clone occurred a few times. The protein TCRdb lists belongs to a much larger clone and differs from this DNA's translation at residue 6, which points to a read error; the protein shown is made from the DNA. The V gene is TRDV3, the J gene TRDJ4; 11 bases are shared with TRDD3. V was pared by 0 bases and J by 5 bases, with 11 bases of the junction left unmatched. The germline V gene encodes CDR1 TVYSNPD and CDR2 GDNSRS (reference sequence). CDR3 size: 15 residues. In DNA, the CDR3 is TGTGCCTTTAGTCCAGTCTGGGGGATACTGAGGCCCCTGATCTTT. Amino acids: CAFSPVWGILRPLIF.

This clone was seen only a few times. A read error likely explains this, since a far larger clone differs by one base. Other DNA sequences in this specimen translate into the identical CDR3. The CDR3 DNA reads as TGTGCCTGTGACACCGGACGGCACACCGACAAACTCATCTTT. It yields the protein CACDTGRHTDKLIF. The V call is TRDV2, the J call TRDJ1; D gene uncertain. The J gene, missing from TCRdb, was assigned here through DNA to germline matching. This CDR3 region has 14 residues. The germline CDR1 and CDR2 sequences are GEAIGNYY and EKD.

This clone was detected a few times. TCRdb shows a much larger clone's protein in place of this DNA's translation, and the two differ at residue 8, likely through a read error; the protein shown is translated from the DNA. J is TRDJ1 and V is TRDV3, with D tentatively TRDD3 (5 bases). The germline V gene encodes CDR1 TVYSNPD and CDR2 GDNSRS (reference sequence). The CDR3 has 15 residues. V lost 2 bases, J lost 0 bases, and 16 bases lay in between. The CDR3 sequence: CAFRSLGRYTDKLIF. Written as DNA, the CDR3 is TGTGCCTTTCGTTCCCTGGGTAGGTACACCGATAAACTCATCTTT.

This clone was observed at least ten times. The protein that TCRdb holds for this DNA derives from a much larger clone and differs from the translated DNA at residue 9, which likely indicates a read error; the protein shown here is translated from the DNA. The chain recombines TRDV2 with TRDJ1; perhaps TRDD3 as D (6 bases). TCRdb is silent on the J gene; assignment here came from matching the DNA to germline. Germline CDR1 is GEAIGNYY and CDR2 is EKD. There are 17 residues in the CDR3. V lost 0 bases to trimming and J lost 2 bases, with 18 bases between them. The CDR3 reads CACDTRTRPGGTDKLIF. The CDR3 DNA sequence: TGTGCCTGTGACACCAGAACCCGACCGGGGGGAACCGATAAACTCATCTTT.

A note on this clone: With a much larger clone just one base away, this may be a read error. Other nucleotide sequences in the sample specify the same CDR3. The CDR3 DNA follows: TGTGCCTGTGACCCTTTGTTTCCTACCCGGGGGACATTGGGGGGATCTTACACTGATAAACTCATCTTT. Its translation: CACDPLFPTRGTLGGSYTDKLIF. This chain links TRDV2 with TRDJ1; D might be TRDD2 or TRDD3, each matching 7 bases. TCRdb lists no J gene, so it was determined here by aligning the DNA to germline. Germline V gives CDR1 GEAIGNYY, CDR2 EKD. The CDR3 runs 23 residues.

This clone turned up a few times. The translation of this DNA and the TCRdb protein of a much larger clone differ at residue 19, probably owing to a read error; the protein shown here is translated from the DNA. This sequence joins TRDV1 and TRDJ1; 8 nucleotides match TRDD2. Here the J gene was assigned by germline matching of the DNA, as TCRdb has none. CDR3 size: 23 residues. Germline V gives CDR1 TSWWSYY, CDR2 QGS. CDR3 DNA: TGTGCTCTTGGGGAACTCAAAATCTTCCTACTGACCCCGGGGATCATGTACACCAATAAACTCATCTTT. Its protein is CALGELKIFLLTPGIMYTNKLIF.

Turning to this clone: The protein given by TCRdb reflects a much larger clone and differs at residue 10 from this DNA's translation, likely from a read error; the protein shown is the DNA's translation. The CDR3 sequence: CALGRRVVTQKLGDTPSTDKLIF. As DNA, the CDR3 is TGTGCTCTTGGGAGAAGGGTAGTTACCCAAAAACTGGGGGATACTCCCAGTACCGATAAACTCATCTTT. The chain carries TRDV1 and TRDJ1; 12 bases agree with TRDD3. TCRdb is silent on the J gene; assignment here came from matching the DNA to germline. The CDR3 covers 23 residues. J lost 2 bases, V lost 5 bases, and 27 bases had no gene match. CDR1 is TSWWSYY, CDR2 QGS, per germline.

This clone has a handful of counts. This probably arose from a read error, given a far larger clone one base away. This sample includes further DNA sequences coding for the same CDR3. V and J are TRDV1 and TRDJ1; D is possibly TRDD3 (6 bases). The CDR3 is made up of 20 amino acids. V was shortened by 6 bases and J by 0 bases, with 29 bases between the two germline ends. The germline gives CDR1 TSWWSYY, CDR2 QGS. Here the CDR3 DNA reads TGTGCTCTTGGAGAAAATCCATCCTTGGTGGGGGTTACGTACACCGATAAACTCATCTTT. Protein: CALGENPSLVGVTYTDKLIF.

Only a few counts were recorded for this clone. This sequence is one base from a far larger clone and is likely a read error. This specimen includes other DNA sequences encoding the same CDR3. The V segment is TRDV2, and no J call was made; the D call in the table, TRDD3, was not verified against the DNA. The CDR3 loop spans 18 amino acids. Per germline, CDR1 GEAIGNYY and CDR2 EKD. The CDR3 DNA follows: TGTGCCTGTGACACGCGGGGATGTAGCTCCTGGGACACCCGACAGATGTTTTTT. As protein: CACDTRGCSSWDTRQMFF.

With regard to this clone: A read error likely explains why the TCRdb protein, taken from a much larger clone, differs from this DNA's translation at residue 10; the protein shown is translated from the DNA. V gene TRDV1 combines with J gene TRDJ1, with no clear D. V lost 2 bases, J lost 6 bases, and 19 bases lay in between. The length of the CDR3 is 16 residues. CDR1 and CDR2 (germline): TSWWSYY, QGS. The CDR3 reads CALGEDLFLRENKLIF. CDR3 bases: TGTGCTCTTGGGGAAGATCTTTTTCTGAGGGAAAATAAACTCATCTTT.

This clone was found a few times. This probably arose from a read error, given a far larger clone one base away. The identical CDR3 is also encoded by other nucleotide sequences in the sample. The rearrangement uses TRDV2 and TRDJ1; weak D call: TRDD3 (5 bases). Germline V gene data show CDR1 as GEAIGNYY and CDR2 as EKD. The CDR3 runs 19 residues. Trimming pared 5 bases from V and 5 bases from J, leaving 32 bases between. CDR3 sequence reads: CACGYRARGMDVDKDKLIF. The CDR3 DNA reads TGTGCCTGTGGATACCGGGCTCGGGGAATGGACGTCGATAAGGATAAACTCATCTTT.

At least ten counts were recorded for this clone. Since a far larger clone is one base different, this is likely a read error. The sample contains more than one DNA sequence encoding this CDR3. The chain recombines TRDV2 with TRDJ1, with D hard to call. The CDR3 covers 17 residues. CDR1 is GEAIGNYY and CDR2 is EKD in the germline V gene. The CDR3 sequence is CACDTAGVLRYTDKLIF. Here the CDR3 DNA reads TGTGCCTGTGACACCGCCGGGGTTCTCCGGTACACCGACAAACTCATCTTT.

Turning to this clone: A far larger clone is off by one base, so a read error is likely. Additional DNA sequences in this sample encode the identical CDR3. This sequence joins TRDV1 and TRDJ1; D is uncertain. Per the germline V gene, CDR1 is TSWWSYY and CDR2 is QGS. The CDR3 has 15 amino acids. The CDR3 spells CALGEKHSFHDKLIF. The CDR3 coding sequence is TGTGCTCTTGGGGAAAAACATTCTTTCCACGATAAGCTCATCTTT.

A few counts support this clone. This likely reflects a read error, since a far larger clone is one base away. Other DNA sequences in this specimen translate into the identical CDR3. The rearrangement uses TRDV1 and TRDJ1, with a possible D match to TRDD3 (5 bases). The J gene comes from matching the DNA to germline here; TCRdb lacks it. The germline gives CDR1 TSWWSYY, CDR2 QGS. This CDR3 region has 15 residues. The CDR3 sequence is CALGELCWGGDKLIF. The CDR3 DNA reads TGTGCCCTTGGGGAACTGTGTTGGGGAGGGGATAAACTCATCTTT.